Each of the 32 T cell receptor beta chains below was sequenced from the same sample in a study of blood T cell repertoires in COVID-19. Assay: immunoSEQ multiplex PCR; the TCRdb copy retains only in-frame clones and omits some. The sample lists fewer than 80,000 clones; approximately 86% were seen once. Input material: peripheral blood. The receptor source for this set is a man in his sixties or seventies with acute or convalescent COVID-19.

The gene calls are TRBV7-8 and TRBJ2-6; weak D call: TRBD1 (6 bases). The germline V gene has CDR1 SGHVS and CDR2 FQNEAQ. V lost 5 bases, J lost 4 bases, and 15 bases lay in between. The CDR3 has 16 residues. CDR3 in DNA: TGTGCCAGCAGCCGAGAAACAGGGCCCGGGGCCAACGTCCTGACTTTC. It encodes CASSRETGPGANVLTF.

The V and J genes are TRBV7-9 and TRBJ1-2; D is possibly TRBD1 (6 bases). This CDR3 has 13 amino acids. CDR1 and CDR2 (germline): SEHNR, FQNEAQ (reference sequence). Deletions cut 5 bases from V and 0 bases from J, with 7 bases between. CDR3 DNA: TGTGCCAGCAGCCGACAGGCTAACTATGGCTACACCTTC. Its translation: CASSRQANYGYTF.

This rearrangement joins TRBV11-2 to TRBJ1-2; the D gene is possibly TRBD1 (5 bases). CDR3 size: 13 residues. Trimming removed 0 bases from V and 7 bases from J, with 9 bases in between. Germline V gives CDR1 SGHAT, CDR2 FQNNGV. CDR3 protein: CASSLEGLLGYTF. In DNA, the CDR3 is TGTGCCAGCAGCTTAGAGGGACTTCTTGGCTACACCTTC. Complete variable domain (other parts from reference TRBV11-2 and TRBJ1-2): EAGVAQSPRYKIIEKRQSVAFWCNPISGHATLYWYQQILGQGPKLLIQFQNNGVVDDSQLPKDRFSAERLKGVDSTLKIQPAKLEDSAVYLCASSLEGLLGYTFGSGTRLTVV.

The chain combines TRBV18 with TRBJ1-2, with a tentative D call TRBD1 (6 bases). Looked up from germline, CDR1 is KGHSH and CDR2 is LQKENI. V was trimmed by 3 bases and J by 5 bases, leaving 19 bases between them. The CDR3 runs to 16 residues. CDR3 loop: CASSPRDTARDYGYTF. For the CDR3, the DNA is TGTGCCAGCTCACCTCGGGACACGGCCCGTGATTATGGCTACACCTTC.

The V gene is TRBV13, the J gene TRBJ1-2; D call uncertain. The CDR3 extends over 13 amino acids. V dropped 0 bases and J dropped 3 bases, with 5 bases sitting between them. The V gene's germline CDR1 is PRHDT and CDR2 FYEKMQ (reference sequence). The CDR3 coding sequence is TGTGCCAGCAGCTTAGGATCTTACTATGGCTACACCTTC. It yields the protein CASSLGSYYGYTF.

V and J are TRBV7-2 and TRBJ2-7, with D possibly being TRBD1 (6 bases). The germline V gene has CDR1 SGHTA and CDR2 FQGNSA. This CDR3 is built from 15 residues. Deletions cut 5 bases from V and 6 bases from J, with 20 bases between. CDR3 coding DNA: TGTGCCAGCAGCCCGAAACAGGGACCTCCTCGCGAGCAGTACTTC. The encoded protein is CASSPKQGPPREQYF.

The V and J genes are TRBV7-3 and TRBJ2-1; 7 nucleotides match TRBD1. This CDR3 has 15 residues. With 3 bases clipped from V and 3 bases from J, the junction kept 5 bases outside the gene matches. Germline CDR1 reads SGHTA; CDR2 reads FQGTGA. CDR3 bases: TGTGCCAGCAGCTTCCGACAGGGTGGCTACAATGAGCAGTTCTTC. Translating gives CASSFRQGGYNEQFF. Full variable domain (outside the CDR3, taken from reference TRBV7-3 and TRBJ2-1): GAGVSQTPSNKVTEKGKYVELRCDPISGHTALYWYRQSLGQGPEFLIYFQGTGAADDSGLPNDRFFAVRPEGSVSTLKIQRTERGDSAVYLCASSFRQGGYNEQFFGPGTRLTVL.

Written as DNA, the CDR3 is TGTGCCAGCAGCTTAGGGGGGCTAGCGGGTGAGACCCAGTACTTC. Translated, it gives CASSLGGLAGETQYF. The genes are TRBV7-7 and TRBJ2-5; TRBD2 matches at 8 bases. The V gene end was trimmed by 1 base and the J gene end by 5 bases; junction bases not matched to a gene: 6. This CDR3 region has 15 residues. The germline CDR1 and CDR2 sequences are SSHAT and FNYEAQ (reference sequence).

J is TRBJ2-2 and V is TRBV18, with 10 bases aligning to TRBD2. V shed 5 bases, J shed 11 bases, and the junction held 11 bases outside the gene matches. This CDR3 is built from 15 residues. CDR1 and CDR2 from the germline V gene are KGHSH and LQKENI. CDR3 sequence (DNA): TGTGCCAGCTCATCCGGTTTAGCGGGGGGACCCGAGCTGTTTTTT. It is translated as CASSSGLAGGPELFF.

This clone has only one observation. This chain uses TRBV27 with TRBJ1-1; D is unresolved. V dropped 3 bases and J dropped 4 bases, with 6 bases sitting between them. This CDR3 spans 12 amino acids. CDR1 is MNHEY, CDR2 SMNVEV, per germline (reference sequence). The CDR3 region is CASSFEGTEAFF. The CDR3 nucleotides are TGTGCCAGCAGTTTTGAGGGCACTGAAGCTTTCTTT.

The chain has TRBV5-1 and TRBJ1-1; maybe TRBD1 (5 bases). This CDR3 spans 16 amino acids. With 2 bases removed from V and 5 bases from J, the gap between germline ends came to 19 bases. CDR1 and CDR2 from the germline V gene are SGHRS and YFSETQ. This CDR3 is CASSFGGTQPGTEAFF. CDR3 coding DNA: TGCGCCAGCAGCTTCGGCGGGACTCAACCGGGGACTGAAGCTTTCTTT.

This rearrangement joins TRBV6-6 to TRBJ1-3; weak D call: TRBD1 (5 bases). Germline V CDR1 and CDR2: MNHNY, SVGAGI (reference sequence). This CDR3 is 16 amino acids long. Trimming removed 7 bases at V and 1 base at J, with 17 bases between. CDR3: CASIMTDLPSGNTIYF. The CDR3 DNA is TGTGCCAGCATTATGACAGACCTACCATCTGGAAACACCATATATTTT.

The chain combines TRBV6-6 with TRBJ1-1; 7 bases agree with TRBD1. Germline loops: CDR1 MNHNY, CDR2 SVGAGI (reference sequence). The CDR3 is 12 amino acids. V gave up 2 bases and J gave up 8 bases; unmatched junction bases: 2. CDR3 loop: CASSYGTEEAFF. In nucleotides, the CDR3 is TGTGCCAGCAGTTACGGGACAGAGGAAGCTTTCTTT.

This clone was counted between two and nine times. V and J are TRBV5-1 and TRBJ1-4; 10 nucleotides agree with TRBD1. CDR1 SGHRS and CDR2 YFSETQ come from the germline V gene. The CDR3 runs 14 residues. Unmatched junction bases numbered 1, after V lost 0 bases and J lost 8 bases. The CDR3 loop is CASSLGDRGEKLFF. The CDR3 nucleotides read TGCGCCAGCAGCTTGGGGGACAGGGGCGAAAAACTGTTTTTT.

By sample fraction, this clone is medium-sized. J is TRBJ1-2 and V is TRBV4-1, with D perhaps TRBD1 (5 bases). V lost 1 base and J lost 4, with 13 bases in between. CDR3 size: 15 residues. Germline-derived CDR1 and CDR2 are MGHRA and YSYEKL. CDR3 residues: CASSQVFRGSYGYTF. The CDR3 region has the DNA TGCGCCAGCAGCCAAGTTTTTCGGGGGTCCTATGGCTACACCTTC.

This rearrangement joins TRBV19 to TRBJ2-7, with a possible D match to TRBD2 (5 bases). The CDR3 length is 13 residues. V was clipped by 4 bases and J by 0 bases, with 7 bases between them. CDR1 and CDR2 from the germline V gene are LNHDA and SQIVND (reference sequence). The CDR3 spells CASSKRSSYEQYF. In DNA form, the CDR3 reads TGTGCCAGTAGTAAGCGGAGCTCCTACGAGCAGTACTTC. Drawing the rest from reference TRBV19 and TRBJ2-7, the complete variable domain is DGGITQSPKYLFRKEGQNVTLSCEQNLNHDAMYWYRQDPGQGLRLIYYSQIVNDFQKGDIAEGYSVSREKKESFPLTVTSAQKNPTAFYLCASSKRSSYEQYFGPGTRLTVT.

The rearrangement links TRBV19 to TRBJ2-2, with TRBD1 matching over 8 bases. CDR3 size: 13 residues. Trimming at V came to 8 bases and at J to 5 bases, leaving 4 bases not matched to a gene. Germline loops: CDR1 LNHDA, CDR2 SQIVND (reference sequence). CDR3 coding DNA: TGTGCCAGTTCAGGGGGCGGAACCGGGGAGCTGTTTTTT. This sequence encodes CASSGGGTGELFF. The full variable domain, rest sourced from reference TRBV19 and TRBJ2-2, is DGGITQSPKYLFRKEGQNVTLSCEQNLNHDAMYWYRQDPGQGLRLIYYSQIVNDFQKGDIAEGYSVSREKKESFPLTVTSAQKNPTAFYLCASSGGGTGELFFGEGSRLTVL.

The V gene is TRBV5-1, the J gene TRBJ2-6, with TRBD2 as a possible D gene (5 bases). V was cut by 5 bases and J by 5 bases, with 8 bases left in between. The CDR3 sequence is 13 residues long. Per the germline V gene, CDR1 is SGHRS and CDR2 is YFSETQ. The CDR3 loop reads CASREDRANVLTF. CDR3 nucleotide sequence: TGCGCCAGCAGGGAGGATAGGGCCAACGTCCTGACTTTC. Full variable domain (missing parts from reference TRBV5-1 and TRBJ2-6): KAGVTQTPRYLIKTRGQQVTLSCSPISGHRSVSWYQQTPGQGLQFLFEYFSETQRNKGNFPGRFSGRQFSNSRSEMNVSTLELGDSALYLCASREDRANVLTFGAGSRLTVL.

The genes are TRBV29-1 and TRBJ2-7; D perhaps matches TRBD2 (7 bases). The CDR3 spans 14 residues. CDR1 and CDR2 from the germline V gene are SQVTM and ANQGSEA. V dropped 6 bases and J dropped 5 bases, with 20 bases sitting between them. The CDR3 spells CSVASWGGKDEQYF. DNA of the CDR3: TGCAGCGTCGCTTCTTGGGGGGGCAAGGACGAGCAGTACTTC.

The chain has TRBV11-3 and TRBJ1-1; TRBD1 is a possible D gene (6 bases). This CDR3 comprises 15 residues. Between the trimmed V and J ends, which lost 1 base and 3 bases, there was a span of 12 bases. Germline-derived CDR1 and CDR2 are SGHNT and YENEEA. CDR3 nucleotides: TGTGCCAGCAGCTTAGGGGTGGACAGCCACACTGAAGCTTTCTTT. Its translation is CASSLGVDSHTEAFF.

CDR3 in amino acids: CATSDSLGRDRSRSSYNEQFF. The CDR3 DNA sequence: TGTGCCACCAGTGATTCCTTAGGCAGGGACAGAAGCAGAAGCTCCTACAATGAGCAGTTCTTC. V gene TRBV24-1 combines with J gene TRBJ2-1; 7 positions match TRBD1. This CDR3 is built from 21 residues. Germline V gene lookup returns CDR1 KGHDR and CDR2 SFDVKD. V was clipped by 2 bases and J by 0 bases; unmatched bases: 18.

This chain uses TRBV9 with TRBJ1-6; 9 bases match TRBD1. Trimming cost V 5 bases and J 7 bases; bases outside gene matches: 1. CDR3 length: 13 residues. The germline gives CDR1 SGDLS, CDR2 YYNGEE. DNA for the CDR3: TGTGCCAGCAGGGGACAGGGAAATTCACCCCTCCACTTT. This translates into CASRGQGNSPLHF.

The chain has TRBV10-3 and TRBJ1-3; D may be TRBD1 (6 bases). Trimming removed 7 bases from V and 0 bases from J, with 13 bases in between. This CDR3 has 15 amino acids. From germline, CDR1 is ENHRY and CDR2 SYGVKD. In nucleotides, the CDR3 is TGTGCCATCACCGAGAACAGGGTCTCTGGAAACACCATATATTTT. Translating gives CAITENRVSGNTIYF.

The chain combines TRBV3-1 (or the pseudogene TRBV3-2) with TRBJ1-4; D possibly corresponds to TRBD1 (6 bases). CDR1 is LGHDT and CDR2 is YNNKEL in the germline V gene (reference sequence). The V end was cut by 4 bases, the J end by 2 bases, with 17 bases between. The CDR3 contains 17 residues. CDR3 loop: CASSRLQGSGTNEKLFF. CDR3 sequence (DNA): TGTGCCAGCAGCCGGTTACAGGGCTCGGGGACTAATGAAAAACTGTTTTTT.

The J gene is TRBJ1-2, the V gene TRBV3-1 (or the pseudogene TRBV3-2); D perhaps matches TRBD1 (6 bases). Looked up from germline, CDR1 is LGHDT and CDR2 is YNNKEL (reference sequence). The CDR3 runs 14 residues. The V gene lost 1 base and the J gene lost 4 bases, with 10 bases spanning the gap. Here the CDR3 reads CASSQGGQIYGYTF. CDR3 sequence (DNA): TGTGCCAGCAGCCAAGGAGGACAGATCTATGGCTACACCTTC.

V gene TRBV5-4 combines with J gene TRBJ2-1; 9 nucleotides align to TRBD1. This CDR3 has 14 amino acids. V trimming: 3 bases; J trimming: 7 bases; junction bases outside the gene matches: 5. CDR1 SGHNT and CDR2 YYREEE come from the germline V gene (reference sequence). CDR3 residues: CASSSDRGFNEQFF. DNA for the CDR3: TGTGCCAGCAGCTCCGACAGGGGGTTTAATGAGCAGTTCTTC.

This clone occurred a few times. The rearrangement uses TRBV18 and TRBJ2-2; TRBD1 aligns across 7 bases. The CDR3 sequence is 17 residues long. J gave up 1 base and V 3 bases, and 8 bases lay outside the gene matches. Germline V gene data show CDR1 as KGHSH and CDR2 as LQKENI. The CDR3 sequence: CASSPDRPDLNTGELFF. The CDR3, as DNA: TGTGCCAGCTCACCGGACAGGCCAGATCTGAACACCGGGGAGCTGTTTTTT.

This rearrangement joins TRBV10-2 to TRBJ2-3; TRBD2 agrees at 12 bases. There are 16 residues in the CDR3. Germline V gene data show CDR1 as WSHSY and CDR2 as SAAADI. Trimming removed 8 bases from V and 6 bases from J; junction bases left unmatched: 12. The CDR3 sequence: CASAPLGTSGSDTQYF. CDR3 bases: TGCGCCAGCGCCCCCCTCGGGACTAGCGGGTCTGATACGCAGTATTTT.

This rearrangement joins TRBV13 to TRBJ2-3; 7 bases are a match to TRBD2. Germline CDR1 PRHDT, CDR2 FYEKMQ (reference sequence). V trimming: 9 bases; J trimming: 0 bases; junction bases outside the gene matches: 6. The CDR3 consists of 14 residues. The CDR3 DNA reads TGTGCCAGTACGACTAGCCTGAGCACAGATACGCAGTATTTT. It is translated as CASTTSLSTDTQYF.

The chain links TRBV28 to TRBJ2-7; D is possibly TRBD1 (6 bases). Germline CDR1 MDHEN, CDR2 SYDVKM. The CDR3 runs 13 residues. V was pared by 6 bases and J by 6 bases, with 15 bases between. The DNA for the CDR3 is TGTGCCAGCAGATCCAGGGGATGGGGCGAGCAGTACTTC. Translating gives CASRSRGWGEQYF.

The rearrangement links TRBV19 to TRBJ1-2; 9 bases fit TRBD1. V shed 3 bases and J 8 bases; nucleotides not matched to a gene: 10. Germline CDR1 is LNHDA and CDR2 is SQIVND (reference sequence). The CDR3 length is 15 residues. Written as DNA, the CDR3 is TGTGCCAGTAGTATGCGGTTTCGGGGACAGGGCGGCTACACCTTC. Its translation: CASSMRFRGQGGYTF.

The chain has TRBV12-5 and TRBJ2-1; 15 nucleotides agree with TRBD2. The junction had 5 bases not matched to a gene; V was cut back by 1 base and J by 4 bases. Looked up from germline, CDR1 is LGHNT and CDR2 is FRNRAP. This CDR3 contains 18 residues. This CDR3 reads CASGLAGLAGGLYNEQFF. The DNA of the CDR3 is TGTGCTAGTGGTTTGGCCGGACTAGCGGGGGGGCTATACAATGAGCAGTTCTTC. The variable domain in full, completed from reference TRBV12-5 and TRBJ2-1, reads DARVTQTPRHKVTEMGQEVTMRCQPILGHNTVFWYRQTMMQGLELLAYFRNRAPLDDSGMPKDRFSAEMPDATLATLKIQPSEPRDSAVYFCASGLAGLAGGLYNEQFFGPGTRLTVL.